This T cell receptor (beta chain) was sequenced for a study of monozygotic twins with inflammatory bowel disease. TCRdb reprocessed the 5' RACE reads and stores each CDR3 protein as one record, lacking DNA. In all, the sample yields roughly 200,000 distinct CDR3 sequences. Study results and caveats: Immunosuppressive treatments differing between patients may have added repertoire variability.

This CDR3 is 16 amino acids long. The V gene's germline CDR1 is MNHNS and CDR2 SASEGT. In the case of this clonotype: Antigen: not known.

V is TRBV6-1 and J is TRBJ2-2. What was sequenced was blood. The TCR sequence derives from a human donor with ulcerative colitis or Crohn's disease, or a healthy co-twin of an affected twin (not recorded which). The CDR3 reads CASSEPLIWRTGELFF.